This TCR beta chain was obtained from a study of T-cell reconstitution after alpha-beta-depleted transplantation in children. This clonotype was seen ten or more times. Germline V gene sequence: CDR1 SGHDN, CDR2 FVKESK. V was trimmed by 8 bases and J by 4 bases, leaving 13 bases between them. There are 13 residues in the CDR3. Unique molecular identifiers were used in preparing the TCRbeta library. TCRdb processed the PCR reads anew with MiXCR; each CDR3 protein has one entry. This table holds 200,000 or so distinct CDR3 sequences, 6.3% found once. The V call is TRBV14, the J call TRBJ2-3, with D uncertain. The sample consisted of PBMCs, taken before TCRalphabeta/CD19-depleted stem cell transplant. The clonotype originates from a girl in the first two years of life with combined immunodeficiency, due to receive a stem cell transplant. The CDR3 DNA follows: TGTGCCAGCTCCGTGTATGCTCCAGATACGCAGTATTTT. Translation gives CASSVYAPDTQYF.